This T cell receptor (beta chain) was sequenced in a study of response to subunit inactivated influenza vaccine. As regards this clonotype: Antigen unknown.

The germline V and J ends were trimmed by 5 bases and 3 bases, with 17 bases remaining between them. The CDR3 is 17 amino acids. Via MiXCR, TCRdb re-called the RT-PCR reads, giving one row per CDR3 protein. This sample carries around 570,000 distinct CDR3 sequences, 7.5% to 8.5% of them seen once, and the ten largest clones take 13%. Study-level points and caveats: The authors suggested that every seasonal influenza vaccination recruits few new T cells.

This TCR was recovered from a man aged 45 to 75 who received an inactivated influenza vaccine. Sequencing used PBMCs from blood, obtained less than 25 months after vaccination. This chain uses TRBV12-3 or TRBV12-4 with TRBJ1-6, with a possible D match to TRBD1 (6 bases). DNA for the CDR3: TGTGCCAGCAGTACCCTGGGAGGGGGAGTCTATAATTCACCCCTCCACTTT. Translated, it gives CASSTLGGGVYNSPLHF.